Below, 15 T cell receptor beta chains from the same sample are listed, as sequenced in a study of T-cell memory formation after mild COVID-19. A single record per CDR3 protein comes from TCRdb applying MiXCR to the 5' RACE reads. The top ten hold roughly 9.7% of the sample, which has around 450,000 distinct CDR3 sequences, roughly a quarter seen once. Specimen: PBMCs or a T cell subset sorted from them (not recorded which). These receptor sequences come from an adult woman who had mild COVID-19 (a few samples of this study predate the infection). Cell type and time point are not known.

The chain links TRBV6-2 or TRBV6-3 to TRBJ2-1, with TRBD2 as a possible D gene (6 bases). Germline loops: CDR1 MNHEY, CDR2 SVGEGT. The CDR3 spans 14 residues. With 0 bases removed from V and 7 bases from J, the gap between germline ends came to 10 bases. CDR3 sequence: CASSYSRLANEQFF. In DNA, the CDR3 is TGTGCCAGCAGTTACTCCCGGCTAGCGAATGAGCAGTTCTTC.

The chain has TRBV5-6 and TRBJ2-2; 10 positions agree with TRBD1. Trimming took 4 bases from V and 7 from J; bases not matched to a gene: 7. The CDR3 is made up of 15 amino acids. CDR1 and CDR2 from the germline V gene are SGHDT and YYEEEE. CDR3 region: CASSADRGLGGELFF. In DNA, the CDR3 is TGTGCCAGCAGCGCCGACAGGGGGCTAGGCGGGGAGCTGTTTTTT.

CDR3 in amino acids: CASRSDRGRAFF. CDR3 nucleotide sequence: TGTGCCAGCAGGTCGGACAGGGGACGTGCTTTCTTT. This chain connects TRBV6-2 or TRBV6-3 to TRBJ1-1; 9 bases agree with TRBD1. Germline V gives CDR1 MNHEY, CDR2 SVGEGT. Unmatched junction bases numbered 7, after V lost 6 bases and J lost 11 bases. The CDR3 is 12 amino acids.

There are a few counts of this clonotype. The J gene is TRBJ1-3, the V gene TRBV4-1, with D perhaps matching TRBD1 (6 bases). The CDR3 has 15 residues. Germline loops: CDR1 MGHRA, CDR2 YSYEKL. The ends were cut back, 0 bases at V and 2 bases at J, with 8 bases in the middle. CDR3 region: CASSQDGGPGNTIYF. CDR3 nucleotide sequence: TGCGCCAGCAGCCAAGATGGGGGGCCTGGAAACACCATATATTTT.

This clonotype was seen more than once but under ten times. This sequence joins TRBV27 and TRBJ2-5, with TRBD1 matching 7 bases. This CDR3 comprises 14 residues. Germline values: CDR1 MNHEY, CDR2 SMNVEV (reference sequence). V gave up 3 bases and J gave up 9 bases; unmatched junction bases: 10. DNA for the CDR3: TGTGCCAGCAGTTTGGACAGGTGGGCTCGGGCCCAGTACTTC. This codes for CASSLDRWARAQYF.

This clonotype was picked up a small number of times. The chain couples TRBV12-3 or TRBV12-4 to TRBJ2-1; tentatively, D is TRBD1 (6 bases). The V and J ends lost 3 bases and 8 bases respectively, with 11 bases between them. CDR3 size: 13 residues. The CDR3 nucleotides read TGTGCCAGCAGTTTGGGGGCCGACGATGAGCAGTTCTTC. It is translated as CASSLGADDEQFF.

The rearrangement joins TRBV20-1 to TRBJ2-3; 7 bases align to TRBD2. This CDR3 contains 14 residues. In germline, CDR1 is DFQATT, CDR2 SNEGSKA (reference sequence). V shed 3 bases and J 2 bases; nucleotides not matched to a gene: 5. The CDR3: CSASDSGYTDTQYF. CDR3 DNA sequence: TGCAGTGCTAGTGATAGCGGGTACACAGATACGCAGTATTTT.

The chain combines TRBV4-1 with TRBJ2-1; a weak D match, TRBD2 (6 bases). CDR3 size: 16 residues. Trimming cost V 0 bases and J 5 bases, with 14 bases left between them. Germline loops: CDR1 MGHRA, CDR2 YSYEKL. The CDR3 reads CASSQEWLEGHNEQFF. The CDR3 nucleotides are TGCGCCAGCAGCCAAGAGTGGTTGGAGGGCCACAATGAGCAGTTCTTC.

This clonotype appeared a few times. This sequence joins TRBV9 and TRBJ2-3; no reliable D call. This CDR3 spans 16 amino acids. With 0 bases removed from V and 6 bases from J, the gap between germline ends came to 17 bases. Per the germline V gene, CDR1 is SGDLS and CDR2 is YYNGEE. The CDR3 protein is CASSVGTRSFTDTQYF. The CDR3 DNA reads TGTGCCAGCAGCGTAGGGACCCGGAGTTTCACGGATACGCAGTATTTT.

This clonotype was found a few times. The chain has TRBV7-2 and TRBJ1-5; 8 bases agree with TRBD1. The junction had 9 bases not matched to a gene; V was cut back by 5 bases and J by 6 bases. The CDR3 is 15 amino acids. Germline CDR1 and CDR2: SGHTA and FQGNSA. The CDR3 sequence is CASSRDRGVSQPQHF. CDR3 in DNA: TGTGCCAGCAGCCGCGACAGGGGAGTTAGTCAGCCCCAGCATTTT.

CDR3 DNA: TGTGCCAGCAGCCTATACCCCTGGGGGGCGGCTCCTAGCACAGATACGCAGTATTTT. This encodes CASSLYPWGAAPSTDTQYF. This chain joins TRBV7-2 and TRBJ2-3; D is tentatively TRBD1 or TRBD2 (6 bases each). The CDR3 extends over 19 amino acids. CDR1 and CDR2 from the germline V gene are SGHTA and FQGNSA. Trimming removed 5 bases at V and 0 bases at J, with 24 bases between.

J is TRBJ2-2 and V is TRBV24-1; D is unresolved. V was trimmed by 7 bases and J by 5 bases, leaving 10 bases between them. The CDR3 has 13 amino acids. CDR1 and CDR2 from the germline V gene are KGHDR and SFDVKD. In nucleotides, the CDR3 is TGTGCCACCAGGGCTCCAGTAACCGGGGAGCTGTTTTTT. Translating it yields CATRAPVTGELFF.

The chain combines TRBV7-9 with TRBJ1-2; 7 bases line up with TRBD1. The trim removed 6 bases at V and 8 bases at J, leaving 9 bases unmatched. Looked up from germline, CDR1 is SEHNR and CDR2 is FQNEAQ (reference sequence). This CDR3 contains 13 residues. CDR3 DNA: TGTGCCAGCAGTTCCCGACAGGGACAAGGCTACACCTTC. Amino acid sequence: CASSSRQGQGYTF.

The chain couples TRBV2 to TRBJ2-5; unclear D gene. The germline V and J ends were trimmed by 2 bases and 8 bases, with 9 bases remaining between them. The CDR3 has 12 residues. Germline V CDR1 and CDR2: SNHLY, FYNNEI. The CDR3 nucleotides read TGTGCCAGCAGTGAAATGTCTTCTACCCAGTACTTC. It specifies CASSEMSSTQYF.

This clonotype was picked up a small number of times. CDR3 bases: TGCAGCGTTGAGTCAGGGGAGAGAACATCGGTAGGGAATGAGCAGTTCTTC. It translates to CSVESGERTSVGNEQFF. The chain joins TRBV29-1 to TRBJ2-1, with D perhaps TRBD1 (6 bases). This CDR3 is 17 amino acids long. Trimming left V 3 bases short and J 7 bases short, with 25 bases between. The germline CDR1 and CDR2 sequences are SQVTM and ANQGSEA.